These T cell receptor beta chains were read from a single sample in a study of T cells in Graves' hyperthyroidism and ophthalmopathy. Each CDR3 protein is one row after TCRdb ran MiXCR on the multiplex PCR reads. This sample yields hundreds of thousands of distinct CDR3 sequences, of which 13% to 15% are seen a single time; more than 11% belongs to the top ten. Source material: blood. These receptors originate from a woman between 40 and 55 years old with Graves' hyperthyroidism. Each CDR3 is given with its conserved first and last residue. A D gene is named only where the DNA matches it firmly. Not every row has a clone size; where given, it reads once, few, many or a size class.

many	TRBJ2-2	17	TRBD2	TRBV11-3	TGTGCCAGCAGCTTGTGGACTAGCGGGGCGAACACCGGGGAGCTGTTTTTT	CASSLWTSGANTGELFF
many	TRBJ2-1	16	TRBD2	TRBV5-1	TGCGCCAGCAGCTTAGTGGGACTAGAAGGCTACAATGAGCAGTTCTTC	CASSLVGLEGYNEQFF
many	TRBJ2-7	14	TRBD2	TRBV5-1	TGCGCCAGTGGACTAGCGGCTTCCGGCGGCGAGCAGTACTTC	CASGLAASGGEQYF
many	TRBJ2-5	14	NA	TRBV6-1	TGTGCCAGCAAAGTAGCGGAAGTACAAGAGACCCAGTACTTC	CASKVAEVQETQYF
NA	TRBJ2-5	15	NA	TRBV5-1	TGCGCCAGCAGTCGGGACTTCGGCTTCCAAGAGACCCAGTACTTC	CASSRDFGFQETQYF
NA	TRBJ1-5	14	NA	TRBV6-1	TGTGCCAGCGGCGGGGTGGGGGGCAATCAGCCCCAGCATTTT	CASGGVGGNQPQHF
many	TRBJ1-2	16	TRBD1	TRBV9	TGTGCCAGCAGCGCAGGGGGGGGACAGGTAAACTATGGCTACACCTTC	CASSAGGGQVNYGYTF
many	TRBJ2-1	14	NA	TRBV3-1	TGTGCCAGCAGCCGCGACAAACTCTACAATGAGCAGTTCTTC	CASSRDKLYNEQFF
many	TRBJ2-5	15	NA	TRBV12-3/TRBV12-4	TGTGCCAGCAGCTTGGCGGGGGCGAAAAGAGAGACCCAGTACTTC	CASSLAGAKRETQYF
once	TRBJ2-7	15	NA	TRBV6-1	TGTGCCAGCAGTGAAGCGGGGTTCTCCTCCTACGAGCAGTACTTC	CASSEAGFSSYEQYF
many	TRBJ1-1	13	NA	TRBV2	TGTGCCAGCAGTGGCGCAGCGAACACTGAAGCTTTCTTT	CASSGAANTEAFF
few	TRBJ1-5	20	NA	TRBV5-1	TGCGCCAGCAGCACCCCGGGCGGCAGAGTAGAGTGGTATAGCAATCAGCCCCAGCATTTT	CASSTPGGRVEWYSNQPQHF
NA	TRBJ2-1	12	NA	TRBV28	TGTGCCAGCAGCCCTAGGGGCGATGAGCGGTTCTTC	CASSPRGDERFF
few	TRBJ2-1	15	TRBD1	TRBV19	TGTGCCAGTAGTAAGACAGGGGGCTCCTACAATGAGCAGTTCTTC	CASSKTGGSYNEQFF
many	TRBJ1-3	18	TRBD1	TRBV6-1	TGTGCCAGCAGTGACCCGACCGGGACAGGGGGCAGTGGAAACACCATATATTTT	CASSDPTGTGGSGNTIYF
many	TRBJ2-5	15	TRBD1	TRBV2	TGTGCCAGCGTGGCCCGGGACAGCTTTGGCGAGACCCAGTACTTC	CASVARDSFGETQYF
many	TRBJ2-7	15	NA	TRBV5-1	TGCGCCAGTCATCCAAGGGATATGAATTCCTACGAGCAGTACTTC	CASHPRDMNSYEQYF
many	TRBJ1-1	13	NA	TRBV9	TGTGCCAGCAGCGCATACCGGGACACTGAAGCTTTCTTT	CASSAYRDTEAFF
many	TRBJ2-1	14	NA	TRBV5-1	TGCGCCAGCAGCCAGGTCGACAGGTACAATGAGCAGTTCTTC	CASSQVDRYNEQFF
many	TRBJ2-2	15	NA	TRBV2	TGTGCCAGCAGTGATAGTCCGCGGGGCTCCGGGGAGCTGTTTTTT	CASSDSPRGSGELFF
many	TRBJ2-3	15	TRBD2	TRBV20-1	TGCAGTGCTCCATCTAGCGGGCGAGCCCCAGATACGCAGTATTTT	CSAPSSGRAPDTQYF
many	TRBJ2-5	14	NA	TRBV28	TGTGCCAGCAGTTTTTCTGGCGGCAAAGAGACCCAGTACTTC	CASSFSGGKETQYF
NA	TRBJ2-3	17	TRBD2	TRBV13	TGTGCCAGCAGCTTAGGGGTCGGCGGGAGGGTCGTAGATACGCAGTATTTT	CASSLGVGGRVVDTQYF
many	TRBJ2-5	16	TRBD1	TRBV7-9	TGTGCCAGCAGACCTGTTGGACAGGGCCGAGTGGGGACCCAGTACTTC	CASRPVGQGRVGTQYF
many	TRBJ1-1	12	TRBD1	TRBV12-3/TRBV12-4	TGTGCCAGCAGGGGGACAGCCACTGAAGCTTTCTTT	CASRGTATEAFF
NA	TRBJ1-5	17	TRBD1	TRBV18	TGTGCCAGCTCACCCCCCTCCGGGACAGGCTATATACAGCCCCAGCATTTT	CASSPPSGTGYIQPQHF
NA	TRBJ2-1	19	TRBD1	TRBV5-1	TGCGCCAGCAGCGGGACAGGGGGCCGTCGGTCCTCCGACAACAATGAGCAGTTCTTC	CASSGTGGRRSSDNNEQFF
many	TRBJ2-7	15	NA	TRBV6-1	TGTGCCAGCACCCTAAACCAGAACAGAGCCTACGAGCAGTACTTC	CASTLNQNRAYEQYF
few	TRBJ2-7	15	TRBD2	TRBV25-1	TGTGCCAGCAGAAACGGGGGGGGGAGCTCCTACGAGCAGTACTTC	CASRNGGGSSYEQYF
many	TRBJ1-2	14	TRBD1	TRBV28	TGTGCCAGCAGTTTGACAGGGCAGGGGTATGGCTACACCTTC	CASSLTGQGYGYTF
few	TRBJ2-7	15	TRBD1	TRBV6-1	TGTGCCAGCAGTACGGGGGCAGGGGGCGAATCCGAGCAGTACTTC	CASSTGAGGESEQYF
NA	TRBJ1-1	13	NA	TRBV7-9	TGTGCCAGCAGCCAAAGGTCGGTCACTGAAGCTTTCTTT	CASSQRSVTEAFF
few	TRBJ1-1	13	NA	TRBV5-1	TGCGCCAGCAGCCCCGCACTGGACACTGAAGCTTTCTTT	CASSPALDTEAFF
few	TRBJ2-7	15	NA	TRBV20-1	TGCAGTGCTAGCGGTTCGTTTACGGGGGCCTACGAGCAGTACTTC	CSASGSFTGAYEQYF
many	TRBJ1-6	15	NA	TRBV7-2	TGTGCCAGCAGTACGAACAGGGTGTATAATTCACCCCTCCACTTT	CASSTNRVYNSPLHF
NA	TRBJ2-3	18	TRBD2	TRBV2	TGTGCCAGCAGCTCCCGGGGGGGACTAGCGGAGAGCACAGATACGCAGTATTTT	CASSSRGGLAESTDTQYF
many	TRBJ1-1	14	TRBD1	TRBV9	TGTGCCAGCAGCGTAGAGGGGGCCGACACTGAAGCTTTCTTT	CASSVEGADTEAFF
NA	TRBJ2-7	13	TRBD1	TRBV12-3/TRBV12-4	TGTGCCAGCTGGAAAGGGGGCAACTACGAGCAGTACTTC	CASWKGGNYEQYF
many	TRBJ1-5	15	NA	TRBV6-1	TGTGCCAGCAGTGAGGGGAGGGGAAGAAATCAGCCCCAGCATTTT	CASSEGRGRNQPQHF
few	TRBJ1-1	14	NA	TRBV19	TGTGCCAGTATTTCCCGAGTCGGGGGGACTGAAGCTTTCTTT	CASISRVGGTEAFF
many	TRBJ2-2	13	NA	TRBV29-1	TGCAGCGTTGAGCCTTTCTCGGCCGGGGAGCTGTTTTTT	CSVEPFSAGELFF
many	TRBJ2-7	17	TRBD2	TRBV3-1	TGTGCCAGCAGCCAAGTGGCTAGCGGGATCGGGTCCTACGAGCAGTACTTC	CASSQVASGIGSYEQYF
many	TRBJ2-7	15	TRBD1	TRBV7-9	TGTGCCAGCAGCGGAAGGGGGCCCCGTTCCTACGAGCAGTACTTC	CASSGRGPRSYEQYF
many	TRBJ2-3	15	TRBD2	TRBV5-1	TGTGCCAGCAGCTTAGTGACTAGCGGAACAGATACGCAGTATTTT	CASSLVTSGTDTQYF
few	TRBJ1-1	14	NA	TRBV3-1	TGTGCCAGCAGCCAACTGGCCTGGGGCACTGAAGCTTTCTTT	CASSQLAWGTEAFF
many	TRBJ1-4	17	TRBD1	TRBV28	TGTGCCAGCAGTCTCAATCCGGGACAGGGGGCGGACGAAAAACTGTTTTTT	CASSLNPGQGADEKLFF
NA	TRBJ2-1	16	TRBD1	TRBV5-6	TGTGCCAGCAGCTTGGCCAAGGGGGCTTTCGGCAATGAGCAGTTCTTC	CASSLAKGAFGNEQFF
many	TRBJ1-5	15	NA	TRBV20-1	TGCAGTGCTTCTATAGGGGGTTATAGCAATCAGCCCCAGCATTTT	CSASIGGYSNQPQHF
many	TRBJ2-5	13	NA	TRBV28	TGTGCCAGCAGTCCACGGCCGTCGGAGACCCAGTACTTC	CASSPRPSETQYF
NA	TRBJ2-7	17	TRBD2	TRBV18	TGTGCCAGCTCACCTCCGGGACTAGCGGGAGACCGTTACGAGCAGTACTTC	CASSPPGLAGDRYEQYF
many	TRBJ1-1	14	TRBD1	TRBV3-1	TGTGCCAGCCGAAGACAGGGCCCCAACACTGAAGCTTTCTTT	CASRRQGPNTEAFF
NA	TRBJ2-3	13	NA	TRBV5-1	TGCGCCAGCAGCTTCCTCGAGTGGAGTACGCAGTATTTT	CASSFLEWSTQYF
many	TRBJ2-1	14	NA	TRBV11-3	TGTGCCAGTAGTCCCCAGACTAGCTACAATGAGCAGTTCTTC	CASSPQTSYNEQFF
many	TRBJ2-7	13	TRBD1	TRBV28	TGTGCCAGCAGGACCGGGACAGGGGGCGAGCAGTACTTC	CASRTGTGGEQYF
NA	TRBJ1-4	15	TRBD1	TRBV28	TGTGCCAGCGGGATGACAGGGACTACTAATGAAAAACTGTTTTTT	CASGMTGTTNEKLFF